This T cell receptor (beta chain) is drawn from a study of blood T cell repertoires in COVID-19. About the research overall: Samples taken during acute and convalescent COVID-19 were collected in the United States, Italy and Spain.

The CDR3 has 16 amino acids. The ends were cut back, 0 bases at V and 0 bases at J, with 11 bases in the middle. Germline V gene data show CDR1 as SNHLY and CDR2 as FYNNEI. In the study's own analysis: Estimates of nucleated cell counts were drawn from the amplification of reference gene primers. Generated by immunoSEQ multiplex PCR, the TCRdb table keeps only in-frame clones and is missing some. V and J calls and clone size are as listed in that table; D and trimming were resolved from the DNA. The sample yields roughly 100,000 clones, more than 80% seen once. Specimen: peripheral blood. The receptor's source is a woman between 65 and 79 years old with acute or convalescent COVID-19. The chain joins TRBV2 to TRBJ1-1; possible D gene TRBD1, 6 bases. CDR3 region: CASSEALGGVNTEAFF. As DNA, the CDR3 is TGTGCCAGCAGTGAAGCGCTAGGGGGGGTGAACACTGAAGCTTTCTTT.